Presented here are 14 T cell receptor beta chains from one specimen sequenced in a study of blood T cell repertoires in COVID-19. Assay used: immunoSEQ multiplex PCR; TCRdb lists only in-frame clones, some missing. The table includes 150,000 to 200,000 clones, around 80% detected once. The sequenced sample consisted of peripheral blood. These receptors were obtained from a woman aged 70-85 years with acute or convalescent COVID-19.

This clone has just a few counts. The chain recombines TRBV6-5 with TRBJ2-2; 9 nucleotides align to TRBD2. The CDR3 contains 14 residues. Germline CDR1 is MNHEY and CDR2 is SVGAGI. The junction had 3 bases not matched to a gene; V was cut back by 9 bases and J by 1 base. The CDR3 loop reads CARVSGGNTGELFF. DNA for the CDR3: TGTGCCAGGGTTAGCGGGGGGAACACCGGGGAGCTGTTTTTT.

The chain has TRBV4-1 and TRBJ2-3; TRBD1 might be the D (5 bases). The CDR3 runs to 17 residues. The germline CDR1 and CDR2 sequences are MGHRA and YSYEKL. The ends were cut back, 4 bases at V and 0 bases at J, with 17 bases in the middle. In DNA, the CDR3 is TGCGCCAGCAGCCCCCAGGGCAGCGAAAGGAGCACAGATACGCAGTATTTT. Protein sequence: CASSPQGSERSTDTQYF.

This clone was recorded once. This sequence joins TRBV7-2 and TRBJ2-5; 8 positions match TRBD1. The germline V gene encodes CDR1 SGHTA and CDR2 FQGNSA. The CDR3 loop spans 14 amino acids. V shed 2 bases, J shed 4 bases, and the junction held 3 bases outside the gene matches. The CDR3 DNA is TGTGCCAGCAGCTTATTCGGACAGGGAGAGACCCAGTACTTC. It is translated as CASSLFGQGETQYF.

The chain couples TRBV7-2 to TRBJ2-1, with 10 bases lining up with TRBD2. V shed 6 bases and J 7 bases; nucleotides not matched to a gene: 9. Germline lookup yields CDR1 SGHTA and CDR2 FQGNSA. The CDR3 extends over 15 amino acids. The CDR3 bases are TGTGCCAGCAGTCCAGCTAGCGGGAGACGGAATGAGCAGTTCTTC. This codes for CASSPASGRRNEQFF.

This clone was seen a few times. The gene calls are TRBV6-5 and TRBJ1-2; D is possibly TRBD1 (5 bases). The CDR3 extends over 13 amino acids. V was clipped by 3 bases and J by 7 bases, with 12 bases between them. The V gene's germline CDR1 is MNHEY and CDR2 SVGAGI. CDR3 loop: CASSYGQRGGYTF. The CDR3 DNA reads TGTGCCAGCAGTTATGGGCAAAGGGGTGGCTACACCTTC.

The CDR3 nucleotides are TGTGCCAGCAGTGTGAGGAACATGAACACTGAAGCTTTCTTT. This codes for CASSVRNMNTEAFF. The rearrangement joins TRBV2 to TRBJ1-1; D unclear. Trimming removed 4 bases at V and 0 bases at J, with 9 bases between. CDR3 length: 14 residues. Germline V CDR1 and CDR2: SNHLY, FYNNEI.

This chain uses TRBV7-2 with TRBJ1-5; no reliable D call. V was pared by 4 bases and J by 4 bases, with 8 bases between. The CDR3 is 13 residues long. CDR1 and CDR2 from the germline V gene are SGHTA and FQGNSA. In DNA form, the CDR3 reads TGTGCCAGCAGCTGGGGAGTTAATCAGCCCCAGCATTTT. Protein sequence: CASSWGVNQPQHF.

The chain recombines TRBV9 with TRBJ2-1; 9 bases line up with TRBD2. CDR3 size: 15 residues. Trimming took 4 bases from V and 5 from J; bases not matched to a gene: 7. The V gene's germline CDR1 is SGDLS and CDR2 YYNGEE. The CDR3 bases are TGTGCCAGCAGCCCTCGGACTAGCGCAGACAATGAGCAGTTCTTC. Translation: CASSPRTSADNEQFF. Supplemented by reference TRBV9 and TRBJ2-1, the full variable domain reads DSGVTQTPKHLITATGQRVTLRCSPRSGDLSVYWYQQSLDQGLQFLIQYYNGEERAKGNILERFSAQQFPDLHSELNLSSLELGDSALYFCASSPRTSADNEQFFGPGTRLTVL.

This clone appeared once. The rearrangement links TRBV18 to TRBJ2-3; 7 bases align to TRBD2. Germline V CDR1 and CDR2: KGHSH, LQKENI. Trimming removed 3 bases from V and 2 bases from J; junction bases left unmatched: 5. The CDR3 runs 15 residues. The DNA of the CDR3 is TGTGCCAGCTCACCGGCTAGCGGTGCCACAGATACGCAGTATTTT. Translation: CASSPASGATDTQYF.

DNA of the CDR3: TGTGCCAGCAGCCCCTTACGAGGGGGGGCGGAGGAGCAGTACTTC. Its translation is CASSPLRGGAEEQYF. V gene TRBV6-2 or TRBV6-3 combines with J gene TRBJ2-7, with a tentative D call TRBD2 (7 bases). Germline CDR1 and CDR2: MNHEY and SVGEGT. Trimming took 6 bases from V and 7 from J, leaving 22 bases between them. This CDR3 region has 15 residues.

The CDR3 reads CASRLERGPNTGELFF. CDR3 DNA sequence: TGTGCCAGCAGACTCGAGCGGGGCCCGAACACCGGGGAGCTGTTTTTT. The chain recombines TRBV27 with TRBJ2-2, with 7 bases aligning to TRBD2. The trim removed 6 bases at V and 0 bases at J, leaving 7 bases unmatched. This CDR3 comprises 16 residues. Germline V gene sequence: CDR1 MNHEY, CDR2 SMNVEV (reference sequence).

This rearrangement joins TRBV30 to TRBJ1-2, with TRBD1 matching over 8 bases. V was clipped by 2 bases and J by 2 bases; unmatched bases: 7. Germline V gives CDR1 GTSNPN, CDR2 SVGIG (reference sequence). This CDR3 spans 15 amino acids. The DNA for the CDR3 is TGTGCCTGGAGTCGGGACAGGTTTTTAAACTATGGCTACACCTTC. Translating it yields CAWSRDRFLNYGYTF.

The rearrangement links TRBV18 to TRBJ2-3, with D possibly being TRBD1 (6 bases). The CDR3 loop spans 13 amino acids. Per germline, CDR1 KGHSH and CDR2 LQKENI. Trimming stripped 6 bases from V and 6 bases from J, with 13 bases between. CDR3 sequence (DNA): TGTGCCAGCTCCGCGACAGGCGCGGATACGCAGTATTTT. Translation gives CASSATGADTQYF.

The rearrangement uses TRBV7-9 and TRBJ1-5, with D unclear. CDR3 length equals 12 residues. The germline CDR1 and CDR2 sequences are SEHNR and FQNEAQ (reference sequence). V was trimmed by 3 bases and J by 5 bases, leaving 5 bases between them. This CDR3 reads CASSFSYQPQHF. CDR3 nucleotides: TGTGCCAGCAGCTTTTCCTATCAGCCCCAGCATTTT.